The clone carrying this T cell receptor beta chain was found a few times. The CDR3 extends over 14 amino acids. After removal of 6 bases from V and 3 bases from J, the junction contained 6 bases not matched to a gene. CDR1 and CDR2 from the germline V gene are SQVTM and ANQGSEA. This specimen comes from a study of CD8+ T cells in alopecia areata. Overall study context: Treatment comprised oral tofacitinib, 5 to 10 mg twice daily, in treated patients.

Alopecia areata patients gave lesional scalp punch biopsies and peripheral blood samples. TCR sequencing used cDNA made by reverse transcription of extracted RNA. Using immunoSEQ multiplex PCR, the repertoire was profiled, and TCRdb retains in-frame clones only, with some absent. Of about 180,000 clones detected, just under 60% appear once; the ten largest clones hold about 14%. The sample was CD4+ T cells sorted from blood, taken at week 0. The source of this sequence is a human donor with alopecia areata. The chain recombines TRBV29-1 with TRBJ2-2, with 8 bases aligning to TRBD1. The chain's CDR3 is CSVRPGQDTGELFF. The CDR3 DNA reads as TGCAGCGTACGACCGGGACAGGACACCGGGGAGCTGTTTTTT.